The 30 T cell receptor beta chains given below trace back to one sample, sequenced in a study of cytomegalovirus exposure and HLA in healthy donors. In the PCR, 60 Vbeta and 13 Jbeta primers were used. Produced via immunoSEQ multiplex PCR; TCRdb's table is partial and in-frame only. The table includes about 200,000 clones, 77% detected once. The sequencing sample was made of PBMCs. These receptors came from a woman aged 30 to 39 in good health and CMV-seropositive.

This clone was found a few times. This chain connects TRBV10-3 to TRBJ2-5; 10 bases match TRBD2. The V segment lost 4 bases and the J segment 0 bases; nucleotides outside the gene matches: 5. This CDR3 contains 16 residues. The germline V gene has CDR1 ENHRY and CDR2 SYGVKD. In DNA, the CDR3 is TGTGCCATCAGTGGGACTAGCGGCCTAAACCAAGAGACCCAGTACTTC. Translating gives CAISGTSGLNQETQYF.

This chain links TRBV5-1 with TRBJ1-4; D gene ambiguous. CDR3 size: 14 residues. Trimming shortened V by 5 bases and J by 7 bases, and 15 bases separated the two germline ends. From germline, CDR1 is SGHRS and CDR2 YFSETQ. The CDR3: CASRDGERGEKLFF. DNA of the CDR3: TGCGCCAGCAGGGACGGGGAAAGAGGTGAAAAACTGTTTTTT. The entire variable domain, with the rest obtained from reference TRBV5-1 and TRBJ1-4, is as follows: KAGVTQTPRYLIKTRGQQVTLSCSPISGHRSVSWYQQTPGQGLQFLFEYFSETQRNKGNFPGRFSGRQFSNSRSEMNVSTLELGDSALYLCASRDGERGEKLFFGSGTQLSVL.

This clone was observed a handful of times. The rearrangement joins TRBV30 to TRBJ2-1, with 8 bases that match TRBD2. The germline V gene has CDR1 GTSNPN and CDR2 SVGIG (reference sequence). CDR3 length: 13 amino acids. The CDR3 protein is CGVRAGGKNEQFF. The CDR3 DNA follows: TGTGGGGTTAGGGCGGGAGGAAAGAATGAGCAGTTCTTC.

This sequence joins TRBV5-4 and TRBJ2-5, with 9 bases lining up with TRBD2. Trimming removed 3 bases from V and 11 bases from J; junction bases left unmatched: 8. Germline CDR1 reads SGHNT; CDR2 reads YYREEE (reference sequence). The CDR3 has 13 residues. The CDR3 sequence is CASSYTSTSGQYF. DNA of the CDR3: TGTGCCAGCAGCTACACGTCGACTAGCGGACAGTACTTC. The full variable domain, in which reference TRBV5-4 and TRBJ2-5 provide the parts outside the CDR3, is ETGVTQSPTHLIKTRGQQVTLRCSSQSGHNTVSWYQQALGQGPQFIFQYYREEENGRGNFPPRFSGLQFPNYSSELNVNALELDDSALYLCASSYTSTSGQYFGPGTRLLVL.

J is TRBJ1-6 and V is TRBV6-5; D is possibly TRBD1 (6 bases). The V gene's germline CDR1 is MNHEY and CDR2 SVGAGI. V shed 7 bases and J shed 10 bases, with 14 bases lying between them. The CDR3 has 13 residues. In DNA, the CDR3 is TGTGCCAGCACCCAGGGGTATTCCTCACCCCTCCACTTT. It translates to CASTQGYSSPLHF.

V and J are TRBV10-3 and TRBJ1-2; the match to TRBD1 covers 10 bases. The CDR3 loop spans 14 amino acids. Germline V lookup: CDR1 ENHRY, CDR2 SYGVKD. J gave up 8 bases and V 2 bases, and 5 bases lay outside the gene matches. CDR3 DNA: TGTGCCATCAGTGAGAACCGGGACAGGGGAGGCTACACCTTC. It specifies CAISENRDRGGYTF.

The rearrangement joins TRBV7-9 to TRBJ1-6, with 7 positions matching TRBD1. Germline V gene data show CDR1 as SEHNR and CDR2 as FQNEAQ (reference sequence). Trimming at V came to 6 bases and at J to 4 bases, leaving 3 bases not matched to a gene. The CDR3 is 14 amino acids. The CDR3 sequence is CASRAGQYNSPLHF. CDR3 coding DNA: TGTGCCAGCAGGGCGGGACAGTATAATTCACCCCTCCACTTT.

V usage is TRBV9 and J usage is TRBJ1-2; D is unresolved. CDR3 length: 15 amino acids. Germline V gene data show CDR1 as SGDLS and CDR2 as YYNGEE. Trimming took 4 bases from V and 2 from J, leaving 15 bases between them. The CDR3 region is CASSPTADTNYGYTF. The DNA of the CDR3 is TGTGCCAGCAGCCCGACGGCTGACACCAACTATGGCTACACCTTC. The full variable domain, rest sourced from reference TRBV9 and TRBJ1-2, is DSGVTQTPKHLITATGQRVTLRCSPRSGDLSVYWYQQSLDQGLQFLIQYYNGEERAKGNILERFSAQQFPDLHSELNLSSLELGDSALYFCASSPTADTNYGYTFGSGTRLTVV.

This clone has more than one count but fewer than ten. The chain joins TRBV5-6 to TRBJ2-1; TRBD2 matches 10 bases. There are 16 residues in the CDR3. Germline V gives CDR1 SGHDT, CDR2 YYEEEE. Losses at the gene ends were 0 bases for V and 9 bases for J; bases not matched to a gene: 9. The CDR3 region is CASSLARGTSVSEQFF. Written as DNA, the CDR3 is TGTGCCAGCAGCTTGGCCAGGGGGACTAGCGTTAGTGAGCAGTTCTTC.

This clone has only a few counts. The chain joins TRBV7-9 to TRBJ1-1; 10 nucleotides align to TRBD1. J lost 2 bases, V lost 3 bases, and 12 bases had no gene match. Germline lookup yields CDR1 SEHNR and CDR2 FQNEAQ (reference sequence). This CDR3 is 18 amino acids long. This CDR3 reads CASSFGTGAKRGNTEAFF. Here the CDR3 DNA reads TGTGCCAGCAGCTTCGGGACAGGGGCAAAGAGGGGTAACACTGAAGCTTTCTTT.

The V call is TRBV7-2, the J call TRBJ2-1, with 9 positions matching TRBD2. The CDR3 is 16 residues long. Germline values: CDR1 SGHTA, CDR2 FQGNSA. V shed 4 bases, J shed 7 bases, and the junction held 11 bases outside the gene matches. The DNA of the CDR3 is TGTGCCAGCAGCTACTCCTGGGCTAGCGGGAAAAATGAGCAGTTCTTC. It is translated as CASSYSWASGKNEQFF.

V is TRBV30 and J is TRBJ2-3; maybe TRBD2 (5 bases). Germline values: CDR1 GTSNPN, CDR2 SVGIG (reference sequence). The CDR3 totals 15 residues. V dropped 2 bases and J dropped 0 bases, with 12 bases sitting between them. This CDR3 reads CAWSPGWPSTDTQYF. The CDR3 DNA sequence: TGTGCCTGGAGTCCGGGATGGCCAAGCACAGATACGCAGTATTTT. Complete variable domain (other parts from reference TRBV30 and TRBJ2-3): SQTIHQWPATLVQPVGSPLSLECTVEGTSNPNLYWYRQAAGRGLQLLFYSVGIGQISSEVPQNLSASRPQDRQFILSSKKLLLSDSGFYLCAWSPGWPSTDTQYFGPGTRLTVL.

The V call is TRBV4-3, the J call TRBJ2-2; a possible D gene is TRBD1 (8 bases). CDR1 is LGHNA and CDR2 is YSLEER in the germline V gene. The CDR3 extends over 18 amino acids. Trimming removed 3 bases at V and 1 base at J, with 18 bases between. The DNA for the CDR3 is TGCGCCAGCAGCCACATTACACAGGGGGGGGAGAACACCGGGGAGCTGTTTTTT. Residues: CASSHITQGGENTGELFF.

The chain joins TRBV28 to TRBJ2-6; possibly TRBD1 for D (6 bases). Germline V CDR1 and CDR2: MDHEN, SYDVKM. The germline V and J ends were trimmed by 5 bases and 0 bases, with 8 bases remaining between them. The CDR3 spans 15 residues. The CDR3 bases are TGTGCCAGCAGTCGACAGGTCTCTGGGGCCAACGTCCTGACTTTC. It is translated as CASSRQVSGANVLTF.

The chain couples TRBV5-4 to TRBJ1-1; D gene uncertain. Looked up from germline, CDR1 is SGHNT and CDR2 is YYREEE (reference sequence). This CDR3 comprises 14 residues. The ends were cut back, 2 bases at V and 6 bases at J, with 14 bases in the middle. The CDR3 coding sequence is TGTGCCAGCAGCTTTCCGGACTTAGCCGCTGAAGCTTTCTTT. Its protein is CASSFPDLAAEAFF.

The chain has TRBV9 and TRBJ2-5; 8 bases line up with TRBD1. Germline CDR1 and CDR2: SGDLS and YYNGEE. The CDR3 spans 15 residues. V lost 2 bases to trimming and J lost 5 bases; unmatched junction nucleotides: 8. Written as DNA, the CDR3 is TGTGCCAGCAGCGTCGCACAGGGGGGCGGCGAGACCCAGTACTTC. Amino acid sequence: CASSVAQGGGETQYF. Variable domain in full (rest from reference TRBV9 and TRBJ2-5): DSGVTQTPKHLITATGQRVTLRCSPRSGDLSVYWYQQSLDQGLQFLIQYYNGEERAKGNILERFSAQQFPDLHSELNLSSLELGDSALYFCASSVAQGGGETQYFGPGTRLLVL.

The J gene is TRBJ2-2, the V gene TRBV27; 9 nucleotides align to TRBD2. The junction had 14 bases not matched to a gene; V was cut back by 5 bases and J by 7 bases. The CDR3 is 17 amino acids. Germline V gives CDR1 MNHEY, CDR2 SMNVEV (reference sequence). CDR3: CASSRQGRGGHGGELFF. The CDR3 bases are TGTGCCAGCAGTCGTCAAGGGCGGGGGGGCCATGGCGGGGAGCTGTTTTTT.

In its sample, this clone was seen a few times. The CDR3 is CASSARTSGSSDTQYF. For the CDR3, the DNA is TGTGCCAGCAGCGCCCGGACTAGCGGGAGTTCAGATACGCAGTATTTT. The chain is built from TRBV11-3 and TRBJ2-3, with 13 nucleotides matching TRBD2. V lost 5 bases and J lost 4; bases outside the gene matches: 6. Germline-derived CDR1 and CDR2 are SGHNT and YENEEA. The CDR3 contains 16 residues.

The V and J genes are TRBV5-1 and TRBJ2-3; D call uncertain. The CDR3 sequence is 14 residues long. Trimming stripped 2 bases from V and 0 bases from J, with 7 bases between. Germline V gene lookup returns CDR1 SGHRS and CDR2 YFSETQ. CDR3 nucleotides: TGCGCCAGCAGCTTAGCGACCAGCACAGATACGCAGTATTTT. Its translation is CASSLATSTDTQYF. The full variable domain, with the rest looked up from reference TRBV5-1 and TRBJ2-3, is KAGVTQTPRYLIKTRGQQVTLSCSPISGHRSVSWYQQTPGQGLQFLFEYFSETQRNKGNFPGRFSGRQFSNSRSEMNVSTLELGDSALYLCASSLATSTDTQYFGPGTRLTVL.

The CDR3 DNA follows: TGTGCCAGCAGCCCCCGGACTAGCGGGTTGGGGACCGGGGAGCTGTTTTTT. It is translated as CASSPRTSGLGTGELFF. The V and J genes are TRBV14 and TRBJ2-2; TRBD2 agrees at 11 bases. Trimming cost V 4 bases and J 5 bases; bases outside gene matches: 9. This CDR3 comprises 17 residues. Germline V gene lookup returns CDR1 SGHDN and CDR2 FVKESK.

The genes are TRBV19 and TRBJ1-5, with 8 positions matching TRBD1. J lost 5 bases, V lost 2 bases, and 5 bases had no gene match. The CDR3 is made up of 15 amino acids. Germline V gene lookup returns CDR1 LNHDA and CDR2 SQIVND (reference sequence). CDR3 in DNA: TGTGCCAGTAGTATAACCGGGACAGGATATCAGCCCCAGCATTTT. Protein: CASSITGTGYQPQHF.

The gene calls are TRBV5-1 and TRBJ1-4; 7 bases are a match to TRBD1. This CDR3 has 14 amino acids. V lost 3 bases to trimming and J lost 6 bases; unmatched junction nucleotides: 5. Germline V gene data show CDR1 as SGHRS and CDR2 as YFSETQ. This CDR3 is CASSSGTVDEKLFF. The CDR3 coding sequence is TGCGCCAGCAGCTCCGGGACAGTCGATGAAAAACTGTTTTTT.

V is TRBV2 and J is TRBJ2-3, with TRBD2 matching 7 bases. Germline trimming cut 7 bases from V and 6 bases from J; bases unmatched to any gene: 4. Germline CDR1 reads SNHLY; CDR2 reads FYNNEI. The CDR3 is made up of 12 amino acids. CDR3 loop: CASTNSGDTQYF. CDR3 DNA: TGTGCCAGCACAAATAGCGGGGATACGCAGTATTTT.

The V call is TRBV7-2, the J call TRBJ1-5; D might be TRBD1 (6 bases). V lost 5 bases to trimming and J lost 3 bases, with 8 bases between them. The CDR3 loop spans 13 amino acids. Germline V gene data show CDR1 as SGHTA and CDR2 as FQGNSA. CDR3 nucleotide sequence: TGTGCCAGCAGCCCGGGACACAATCAGCCCCAGCATTTT. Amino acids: CASSPGHNQPQHF.

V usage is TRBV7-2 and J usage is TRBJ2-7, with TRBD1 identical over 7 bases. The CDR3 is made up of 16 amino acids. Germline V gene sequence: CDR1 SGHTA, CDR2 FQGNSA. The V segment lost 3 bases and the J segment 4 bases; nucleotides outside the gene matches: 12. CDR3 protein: CASSLVPGQLLYEQYF. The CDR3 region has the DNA TGTGCCAGCAGCTTGGTTCCGGGACAGCTTCTTTACGAGCAGTACTTC.

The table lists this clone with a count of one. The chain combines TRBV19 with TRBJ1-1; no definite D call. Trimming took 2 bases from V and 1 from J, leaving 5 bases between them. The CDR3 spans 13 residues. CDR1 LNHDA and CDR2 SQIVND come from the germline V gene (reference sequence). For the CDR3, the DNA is TGTGCCAGTAGTATAACAAAGAACACTGAAGCTTTCTTT. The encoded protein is CASSITKNTEAFF.

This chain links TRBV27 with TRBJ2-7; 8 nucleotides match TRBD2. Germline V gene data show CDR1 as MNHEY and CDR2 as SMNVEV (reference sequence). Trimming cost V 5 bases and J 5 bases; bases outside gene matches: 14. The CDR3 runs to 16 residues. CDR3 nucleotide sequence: TGTGCCAGCAGTGATTATACCGGGACTAGGTCCCACGAGCAGTACTTC. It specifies CASSDYTGTRSHEQYF.

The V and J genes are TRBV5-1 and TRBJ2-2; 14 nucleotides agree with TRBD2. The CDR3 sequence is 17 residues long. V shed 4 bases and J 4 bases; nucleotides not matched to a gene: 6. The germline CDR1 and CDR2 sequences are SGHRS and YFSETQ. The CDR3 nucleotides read TGCGCCAGCAGCCCGGGACTAGCGGGGGTTGGCACCGGGGAGCTGTTTTTT. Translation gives CASSPGLAGVGTGELFF.

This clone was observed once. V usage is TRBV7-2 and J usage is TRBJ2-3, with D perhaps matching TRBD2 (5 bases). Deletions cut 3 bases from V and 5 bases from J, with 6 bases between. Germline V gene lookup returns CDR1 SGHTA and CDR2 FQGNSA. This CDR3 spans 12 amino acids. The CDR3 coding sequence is TGTGCCAGCAGCTTGAGGGAAGATACGCAGTATTTT. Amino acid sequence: CASSLREDTQYF.

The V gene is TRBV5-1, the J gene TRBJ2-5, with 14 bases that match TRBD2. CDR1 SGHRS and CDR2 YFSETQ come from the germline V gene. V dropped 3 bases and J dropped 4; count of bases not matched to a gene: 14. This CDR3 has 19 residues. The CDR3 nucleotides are TGCGCCAGCAGCTCCGGGACTAGCGGGAGTCGGAGTGCTCGAGAGACCCAGTACTTC. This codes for CASSSGTSGSRSARETQYF.